This T cell receptor (beta chain) was captured in a study of cytomegalovirus exposure and HLA in healthy donors. TCRdb's table, derived via immunoSEQ multiplex PCR, lists solely in-frame clones and lacks some. The data contain roughly 120,000 clones, roughly 90% of them singletons. This CDR3 has 16 residues. Trimming shortened V by 2 bases and J by 4 bases, and 17 bases separated the two germline ends. CDR1 and CDR2 (germline): LNHDA, SQIVND (reference sequence). Study-level points and caveats: There were 160 or so TCR beta chains listed as cytomegalovirus-associated. In a later analysis, first-cohort TCR clusters were found to tend to co-occur in the 120 or so validation repertoires.

A remark on this clone: Its target is not known.

The clonotype was recovered from a woman between 18 and 29 years old in good health and CMV-seropositive. Specimen: PBMCs. The rearrangement uses TRBV19 and TRBJ1-2; the D gene is possibly TRBD1 (5 bases). The CDR3 sequence: CASSIKGTGGTYGYTF. The CDR3 DNA follows: TGTGCCAGTAGTATAAAAGGGACGGGAGGAACCTATGGCTACACCTTC.